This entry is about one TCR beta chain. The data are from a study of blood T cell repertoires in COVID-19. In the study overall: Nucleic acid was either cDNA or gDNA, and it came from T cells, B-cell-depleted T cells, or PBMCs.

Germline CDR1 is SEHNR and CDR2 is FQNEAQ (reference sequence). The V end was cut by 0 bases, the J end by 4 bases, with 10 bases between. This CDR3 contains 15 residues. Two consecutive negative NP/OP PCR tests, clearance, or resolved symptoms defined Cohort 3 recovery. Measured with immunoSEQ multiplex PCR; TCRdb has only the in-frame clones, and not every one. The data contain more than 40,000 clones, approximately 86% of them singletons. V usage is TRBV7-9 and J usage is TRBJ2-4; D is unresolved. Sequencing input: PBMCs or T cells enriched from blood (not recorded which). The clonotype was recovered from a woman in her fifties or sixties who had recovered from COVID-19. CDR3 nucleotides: TGTGCCAGCAGCTTAGCGGGCAGCCAGAAAAACATTCAGTACTTC. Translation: CASSLAGSQKNIQYF. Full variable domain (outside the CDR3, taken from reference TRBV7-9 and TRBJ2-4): DTGVSQNPRHKITKRGQNVTFRCDPISEHNRLYWYRQTLGQGPEFLTYFQNEAQLEKSRLLSDRFSAERPKGSFSTLEIQRTEQGDSAMYLCASSLAGSQKNIQYFGAGTRLSVL.